This entry describes one TCR beta chain. The antigen is not known. PCR involved 60 Vbeta and 13 Jbeta primers. This table comes from immunoSEQ multiplex PCR, and its TCRdb copy is limited to in-frame clones, with some not included. The sample has over 150,000 clones, approximately 74% seen once. This entry comes from a study of cytomegalovirus exposure and HLA in healthy donors. Study-wide results and caveats: The authors excluded some V segments, including TRBV6-2 and TRBV6-3, as indistinguishable.

V dropped 2 bases and J dropped 5 bases, with 16 bases sitting between them. CDR3 length: 17 amino acids. Germline lookup yields CDR1 LGHNA and CDR2 YSLEER. The sample consisted of PBMCs. This sequence was found in a woman aged 30 to 39 in good health and CMV-seronegative. V and J are TRBV4-3 and TRBJ1-6, with D perhaps matching TRBD1 (6 bases). CDR3 loop: CASSQKVPGTNNSPLHF. The CDR3 DNA is TGCGCCAGCAGCCAAAAAGTACCGGGGACAAATAATTCACCCCTCCACTTT.